These 19 T cell receptor beta chains were all obtained from the same sample, sequenced in a study of CD8+ T cells in alopecia areata. Extracted RNA was reverse transcribed, and the resulting cDNA served as sequencing template. Libraries were prepared by immunoSEQ multiplex PCR; TCRdb keeps only in-frame clonotypes and omits some of them. The sample yields over 150,000 clones, 60% seen once. Treatment in this sample: oral pan-JAK inhibitor, 5-10 mg twice daily. The sample here was CD4+ T cells sorted from blood, taken at week 24, from a patient treated with tofacitinib. The receptors shown here come from a human donor with alopecia areata.

The chain combines TRBV18 with TRBJ2-7; perhaps TRBD1 as D (5 bases). CDR1 is KGHSH, CDR2 LQKENI, per germline. CDR3 length equals 11 residues. Trimming took off 4 bases at V and 5 bases at J, with 6 bases between the two ends. The CDR3 coding sequence is TGTGCCAGCTCACAAGGGGACGAGCAGTACTTC. Translated, it gives CASSQGDEQYF.

There are a few counts of this clone. This chain joins TRBV29-1 and TRBJ2-7; TRBD1 agrees at 11 bases. This CDR3 contains 14 residues. In germline, CDR1 is SQVTM, CDR2 ANQGSEA. J lost 2 bases, V lost 4 bases, and 4 bases had no gene match. The CDR3 sequence: CSVAKGQGAYEQYF. CDR3 DNA: TGCAGCGTTGCGAAGGGACAGGGGGCCTACGAGCAGTACTTC.

The V gene is TRBV29-1, the J gene TRBJ1-2; TRBD1 is a possible D gene (5 bases). The CDR3 totals 13 residues. V was trimmed by 6 bases and J by 3 bases, leaving 14 bases between them. Germline-derived CDR1 and CDR2 are SQVTM and ANQGSEA. CDR3 amino acids: CSVRDGEDYGYTF. The CDR3 bases are TGCAGCGTAAGGGACGGGGAGGACTATGGCTACACCTTC.

The genes are TRBV7-9 and TRBJ2-1, with 7 bases aligning to TRBD2. Per the germline V gene, CDR1 is SEHNR and CDR2 is FQNEAQ (reference sequence). The junction had 15 bases not matched to a gene; V was cut back by 4 bases and J by 0 bases. This CDR3 is 19 amino acids long. CDR3 nucleotides: TGTGCCAGCAGCTCACACATATTCTCGCGGGGGAGCTCCTACAATGAGCAGTTCTTC. It codes for CASSSHIFSRGSSYNEQFF.

This clone was seen a few times. The genes are TRBV20-1 and TRBJ2-5, with D perhaps matching TRBD1 or TRBD2 (5 bases each). The CDR3 is 11 amino acids. CDR1 is DFQATT and CDR2 is SNEGSKA in the germline V gene (reference sequence). V was trimmed by 4 bases and J by 9 bases, leaving 12 bases between them. The CDR3 region is CSATGDRAQYF. The DNA for the CDR3 is TGCAGTGCTACCGGGGACCGGGCCCAGTACTTC.

This chain joins TRBV29-1 and TRBJ1-1; a weak D match, TRBD1 (6 bases). The ends were cut back, 6 bases at V and 5 bases at J, with 16 bases in the middle. This CDR3 comprises 13 residues. From germline, CDR1 is SQVTM and CDR2 ANQGSEA. The CDR3 loop is CSVEPRGETEAFF. CDR3 nucleotide sequence: TGCAGCGTCGAACCCAGGGGAGAGACTGAAGCTTTCTTT.

V usage is TRBV4-1 and J usage is TRBJ1-2; D is undetermined. V lost 8 bases and J 5 bases, leaving 15 bases between the germline ends. CDR3 size: 13 residues. CDR1 is MGHRA and CDR2 is YSYEKL in the germline V gene. CDR3 amino acids: CASEWTVGYGYTF. In DNA form, the CDR3 reads TGCGCCAGCGAATGGACCGTCGGGTATGGCTACACCTTC.

V gene TRBV30 combines with J gene TRBJ2-1; a possible D gene is TRBD2 (5 bases). From germline, CDR1 is GTSNPN and CDR2 SVGIG (reference sequence). V lost 1 base to trimming and J lost 6 bases, with 13 bases between them. The CDR3 runs 14 residues. The CDR3 protein is CAWSDQRWGNEQFF. The CDR3 DNA reads TGTGCCTGGAGTGACCAGCGGTGGGGCAATGAGCAGTTCTTC. Full variable domain (missing parts from reference TRBV30 and TRBJ2-1): SQTIHQWPATLVQPVGSPLSLECTVEGTSNPNLYWYRQAAGRGLQLLFYSVGIGQISSEVPQNLSASRPQDRQFILSSKKLLLSDSGFYLCAWSDQRWGNEQFFGPGTRLTVL.

The chain combines TRBV4-2 with TRBJ2-1; 7 bases line up with TRBD1. This CDR3 is 14 amino acids long. Looked up from germline, CDR1 is LGHNA and CDR2 is YNFKEQ. Trimming cost V 5 bases and J 7 bases; bases outside gene matches: 8. The CDR3 DNA reads TGTGCCAGCAGCGAGCGACAGGGAATGAATGAGCAGTTCTTC. This sequence encodes CASSERQGMNEQFF.

This clone was detected once. The chain combines TRBV29-1 with TRBJ1-5, with TRBD1 identical over 9 bases. CDR1 and CDR2 from the germline V gene are SQVTM and ANQGSEA. There are 13 residues in the CDR3. V lost 7 bases and J lost 1; bases outside the gene matches: 2. The DNA of the CDR3 is TGCAGCGCGACAGGGGGGAGCAATCAGCCCCAGCATTTT. The encoded protein is CSATGGSNQPQHF.

J is TRBJ2-7 and V is TRBV11-2; TRBD1 aligns across 7 bases. The J segment lost 4 bases and the V segment lost 3 bases, leaving 3 bases of the junction unmatched. The CDR3 spans 13 residues. Germline V CDR1 and CDR2: SGHAT, FQNNGV. Written as DNA, the CDR3 is TGTGCCAGCAGCTTTGGGACAGTTTACGAGCAGTACTTC. It encodes CASSFGTVYEQYF.

The chain joins TRBV7-8 to TRBJ2-5; D is possibly TRBD1 or TRBD2 (7 bases each). Deletions cut 2 bases from V and 9 bases from J, with 13 bases between. CDR1 is SGHVS, CDR2 FQNEAQ, per germline. This CDR3 spans 13 amino acids. This chain's CDR3 is CASSLSQGRAQYF. The DNA of the CDR3 is TGTGCCAGCAGCTTATCACAGGGGAGGGCCCAGTACTTC.

The J gene is TRBJ2-2, the V gene TRBV2; maybe TRBD2 (5 bases). Trimming pared 6 bases from V and 5 bases from J, leaving 16 bases between. This CDR3 is 15 amino acids long. CDR1 is SNHLY, CDR2 FYNNEI, per germline. Here the CDR3 reads CASRTSSGATGELFF. The CDR3 DNA reads TGTGCCAGCAGGACCTCCAGCGGTGCGACCGGGGAGCTGTTTTTT.

This rearrangement joins TRBV30 to TRBJ2-6; D unclear. The CDR3 totals 13 residues. V lost 0 bases and J lost 4, with 4 bases in between. Germline loops: CDR1 GTSNPN, CDR2 SVGIG (reference sequence). The CDR3 here is CAWSVRGANVLTF. In DNA form, the CDR3 reads TGTGCCTGGAGTGTACGGGGGGCCAACGTCCTGACTTTC.

The rearrangement uses TRBV29-1 and TRBJ2-7, with D perhaps being TRBD1 or TRBD2 (7 bases each). From germline, CDR1 is SQVTM and CDR2 ANQGSEA. The CDR3 covers 13 residues. V gave up 6 bases and J gave up 6 bases, with 18 bases separating them. CDR3 loop: CSVGQLRGGEQYF. As DNA, the CDR3 is TGCAGCGTGGGTCAACTCAGGGGGGGCGAGCAGTACTTC.

The CDR3, as DNA: TGTGCCAGCAGCTTGGCAGGGATCGATGAAGCTTTCTTT. Its translation is CASSLAGIDEAFF. The chain recombines TRBV5-6 with TRBJ1-1, with D possibly matching TRBD1 (5 bases). Germline V gives CDR1 SGHDT, CDR2 YYEEEE. V was clipped by 0 bases and J by 7 bases, with 10 bases between them. This CDR3 has 13 residues.

This rearrangement joins TRBV6-6 to TRBJ1-4; TRBD1 matches 7 bases. CDR3 length: 13 amino acids. CDR1 is MNHNY, CDR2 SVGAGI, per germline (reference sequence). J lost 11 bases, V lost 4 bases, and 7 bases had no gene match. The DNA for the CDR3 is TGTGCCAGCAGTTCTCGGGACAGAGGGAAACTGTTTTTT. Translated, it gives CASSSRDRGKLFF.

The chain employs TRBV29-1 and TRBJ2-6; 11 bases align to TRBD1. J was trimmed by 3 bases and V by 0 bases; bases with no gene match: 7. Germline V gene lookup returns CDR1 SQVTM and CDR2 ANQGSEA. The CDR3 sequence is 18 residues long. The CDR3 nucleotides are TGCAGCGTTGAAGATCTCAGGACAGGGGGCTTTGGGGCCAACGTCCTGACTTTC. Translated: CSVEDLRTGGFGANVLTF.

This clone has only a few counts. The chain recombines TRBV29-1 with TRBJ1-2; D call uncertain. V lost 0 bases and J lost 4, with 12 bases in between. The CDR3 runs to 14 residues. Germline V gene sequence: CDR1 SQVTM, CDR2 ANQGSEA. In DNA, the CDR3 is TGCAGCGTTGAAGATCGTGGCGGATTCTATGGCTACACCTTC. Its translation: CSVEDRGGFYGYTF.